This T cell receptor beta chain was sequenced in a study of blood T cell repertoires in COVID-19. The overall study: Acute-phase and convalescent COVID-19 samples originated in the United States, Italy and Spain. Sources were T cells, B-cell-depleted T cells, or PBMCs; the material itself was cDNA or gDNA.

Assay: immunoSEQ multiplex PCR; the TCRdb copy retains only in-frame clones and omits some. The table lists approximately 71,000 clones, about nine tenths of them singletons. Trimming removed 0 bases from V and 7 bases from J, with 6 bases in between. The CDR3 has 12 amino acids. Germline loops: CDR1 MGHRA, CDR2 YSYEKL. The sequence came from a woman aged 18-29 years with acute or convalescent COVID-19. This chain connects TRBV4-1 to TRBJ1-1; D gene ambiguous. Sequencing was carried out using peripheral blood. CDR3: CASSQDGHEAFF. In nucleotides, the CDR3 is TGCGCCAGCAGCCAAGATGGCCATGAAGCTTTCTTT.